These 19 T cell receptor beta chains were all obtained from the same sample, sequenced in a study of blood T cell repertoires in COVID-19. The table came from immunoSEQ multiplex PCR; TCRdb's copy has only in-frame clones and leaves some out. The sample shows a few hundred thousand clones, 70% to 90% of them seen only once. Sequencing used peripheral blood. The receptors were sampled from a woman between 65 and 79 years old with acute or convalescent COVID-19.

The CDR3 DNA reads TGTGCCAGCAGTGACTCGCCTGGGGCTGGGGATCCCTACGAGCAGTACTTC. This sequence encodes CASSDSPGAGDPYEQYF. The chain employs TRBV6-4 and TRBJ2-7; a possible D gene is TRBD1 (5 bases). There are 17 residues in the CDR3. Trimming took 0 bases from V and 2 from J, leaving 17 bases between them. CDR1 is MRHNA, CDR2 SNTAGT, per germline.

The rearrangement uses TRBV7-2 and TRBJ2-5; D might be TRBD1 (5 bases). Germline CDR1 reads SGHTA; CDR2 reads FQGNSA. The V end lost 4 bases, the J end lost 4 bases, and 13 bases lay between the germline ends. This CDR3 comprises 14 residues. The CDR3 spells CASSWQGAAETQYF. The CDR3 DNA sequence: TGTGCCAGCAGCTGGCAGGGTGCGGCAGAGACCCAGTACTTC.

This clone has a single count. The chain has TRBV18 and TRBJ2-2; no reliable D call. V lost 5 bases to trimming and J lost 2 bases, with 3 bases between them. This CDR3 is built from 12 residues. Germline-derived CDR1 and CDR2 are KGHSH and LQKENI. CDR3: CASSSNTGELFF. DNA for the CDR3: TGTGCCAGCTCATCTAACACCGGGGAGCTGTTTTTT.

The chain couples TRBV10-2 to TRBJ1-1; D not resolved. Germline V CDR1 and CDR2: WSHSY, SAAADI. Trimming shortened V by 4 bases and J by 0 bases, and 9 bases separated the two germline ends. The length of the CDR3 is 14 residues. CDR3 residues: CASSAVNMNTEAFF. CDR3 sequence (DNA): TGCGCCAGCAGTGCGGTCAATATGAACACTGAAGCTTTCTTT.

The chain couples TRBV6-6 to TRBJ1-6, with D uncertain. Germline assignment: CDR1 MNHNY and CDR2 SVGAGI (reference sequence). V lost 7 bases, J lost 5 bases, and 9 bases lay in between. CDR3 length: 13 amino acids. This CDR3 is CASKESHNSPLHF. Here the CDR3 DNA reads TGTGCCAGCAAGGAGAGTCATAATTCACCCCTCCACTTT.

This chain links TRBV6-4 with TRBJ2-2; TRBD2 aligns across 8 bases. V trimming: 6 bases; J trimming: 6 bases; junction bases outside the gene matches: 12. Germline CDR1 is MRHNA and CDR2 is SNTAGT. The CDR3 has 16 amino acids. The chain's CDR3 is CASSLDGRGIAGELFF. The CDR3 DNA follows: TGTGCCAGCAGCCTTGACGGGAGGGGTATCGCCGGGGAGCTGTTTTTT.

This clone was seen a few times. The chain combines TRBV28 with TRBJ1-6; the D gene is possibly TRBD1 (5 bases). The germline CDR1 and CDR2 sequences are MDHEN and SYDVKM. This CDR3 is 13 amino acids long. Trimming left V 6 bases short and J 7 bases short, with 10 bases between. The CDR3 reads CASRLRQNSPLHF. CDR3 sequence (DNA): TGTGCCAGCAGGCTCCGACAGAATTCACCCCTCCACTTT.

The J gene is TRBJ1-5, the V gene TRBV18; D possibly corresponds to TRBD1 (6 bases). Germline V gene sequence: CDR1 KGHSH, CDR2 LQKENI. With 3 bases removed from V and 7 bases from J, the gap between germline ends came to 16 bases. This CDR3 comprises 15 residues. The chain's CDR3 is CASSPGQTSMQPQHF. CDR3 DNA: TGTGCCAGCTCACCCGGACAGACCTCTATGCAGCCCCAGCATTTT.

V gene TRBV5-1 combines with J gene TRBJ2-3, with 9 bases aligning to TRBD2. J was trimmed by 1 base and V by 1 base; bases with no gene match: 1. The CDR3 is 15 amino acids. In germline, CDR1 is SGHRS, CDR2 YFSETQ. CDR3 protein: CASSLPSGGTDTQYF. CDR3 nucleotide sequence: TGCGCCAGCAGCTTGCCTAGCGGGGGCACAGATACGCAGTATTTT.

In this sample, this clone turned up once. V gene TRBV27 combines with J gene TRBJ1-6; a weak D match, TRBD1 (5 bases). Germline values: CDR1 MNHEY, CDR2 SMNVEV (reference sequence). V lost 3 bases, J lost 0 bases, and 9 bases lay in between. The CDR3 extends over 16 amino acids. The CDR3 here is CASSFRGSSYNSPLHF. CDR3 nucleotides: TGTGCCAGCAGTTTCCGGGGGAGCTCCTATAATTCACCCCTCCACTTT.

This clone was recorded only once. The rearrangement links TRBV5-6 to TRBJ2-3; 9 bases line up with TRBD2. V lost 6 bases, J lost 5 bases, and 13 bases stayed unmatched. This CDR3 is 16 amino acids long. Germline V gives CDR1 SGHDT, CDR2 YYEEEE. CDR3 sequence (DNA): TGTGCCAGCACCCCGTTAGGCGGGGGGGCAATAGATACGCAGTATTTT. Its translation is CASTPLGGGAIDTQYF.

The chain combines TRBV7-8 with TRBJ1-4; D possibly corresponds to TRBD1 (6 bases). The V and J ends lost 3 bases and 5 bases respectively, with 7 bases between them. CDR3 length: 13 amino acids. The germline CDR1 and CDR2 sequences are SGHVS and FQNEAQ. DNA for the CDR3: TGTGCCAGCAGCTTCCAGGGGAATGAAAAACTGTTTTTT. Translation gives CASSFQGNEKLFF.

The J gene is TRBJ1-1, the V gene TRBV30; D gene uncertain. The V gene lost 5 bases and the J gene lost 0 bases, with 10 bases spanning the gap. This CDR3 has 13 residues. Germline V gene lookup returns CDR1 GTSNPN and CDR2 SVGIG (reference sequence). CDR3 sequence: CAWFKQMNTEAFF. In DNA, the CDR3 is TGTGCCTGGTTTAAACAGATGAACACTGAAGCTTTCTTT.

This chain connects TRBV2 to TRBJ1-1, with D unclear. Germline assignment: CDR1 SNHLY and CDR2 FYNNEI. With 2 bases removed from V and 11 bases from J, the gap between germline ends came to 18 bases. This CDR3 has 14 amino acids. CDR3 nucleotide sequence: TGTGCCAGCAGTGAATCCCGACATAGAGAAAACGCTTTCTTT. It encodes CASSESRHRENAFF.

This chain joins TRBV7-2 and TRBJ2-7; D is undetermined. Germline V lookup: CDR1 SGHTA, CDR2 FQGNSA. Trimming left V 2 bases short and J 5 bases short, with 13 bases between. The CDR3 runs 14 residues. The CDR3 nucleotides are TGTGCCAGCAGCTTAACGGTCCACCACCACGAGCAGTACTTC. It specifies CASSLTVHHHEQYF.

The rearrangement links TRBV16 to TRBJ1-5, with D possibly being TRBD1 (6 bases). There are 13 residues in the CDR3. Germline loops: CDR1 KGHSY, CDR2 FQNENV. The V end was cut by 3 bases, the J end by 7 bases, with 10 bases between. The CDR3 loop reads CASSQDSRQPQHF. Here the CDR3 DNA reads TGTGCCAGCAGCCAGGACAGCCGACAGCCCCAGCATTTT.

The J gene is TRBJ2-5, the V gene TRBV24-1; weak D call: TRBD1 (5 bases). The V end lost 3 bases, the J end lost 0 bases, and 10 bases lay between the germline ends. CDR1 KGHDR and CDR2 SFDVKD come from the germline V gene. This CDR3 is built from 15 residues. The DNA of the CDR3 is TGTGCCACCAGTGATCCGACAGACTACCAAGAGACCCAGTACTTC. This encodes CATSDPTDYQETQYF.

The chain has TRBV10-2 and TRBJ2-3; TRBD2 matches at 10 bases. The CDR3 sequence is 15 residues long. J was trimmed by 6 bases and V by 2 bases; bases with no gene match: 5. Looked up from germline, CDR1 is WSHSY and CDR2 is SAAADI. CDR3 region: CASSEGAGGHDTQYF. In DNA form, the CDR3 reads TGCGCCAGCAGTGAGGGAGCGGGGGGGCACGATACGCAGTATTTT.

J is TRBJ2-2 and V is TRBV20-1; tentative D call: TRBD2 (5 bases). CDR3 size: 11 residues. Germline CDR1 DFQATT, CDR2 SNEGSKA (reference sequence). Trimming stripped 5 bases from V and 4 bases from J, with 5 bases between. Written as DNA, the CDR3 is TGCAGTGCTGAGGGCACCGGGGAGCTGTTTTTT. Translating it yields CSAEGTGELFF.